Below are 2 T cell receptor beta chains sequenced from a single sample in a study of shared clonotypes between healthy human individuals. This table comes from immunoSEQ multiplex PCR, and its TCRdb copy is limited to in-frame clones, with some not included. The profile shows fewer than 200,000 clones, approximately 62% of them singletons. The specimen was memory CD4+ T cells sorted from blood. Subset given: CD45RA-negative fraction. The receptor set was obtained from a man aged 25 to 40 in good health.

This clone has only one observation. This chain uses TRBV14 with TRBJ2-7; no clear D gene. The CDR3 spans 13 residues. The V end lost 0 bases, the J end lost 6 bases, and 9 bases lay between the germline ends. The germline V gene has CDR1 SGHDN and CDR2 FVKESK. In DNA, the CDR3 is TGTGCCAGCAGCCAAGAGGTTATATCCGAGCAGTACTTC. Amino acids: CASSQEVISEQYF.

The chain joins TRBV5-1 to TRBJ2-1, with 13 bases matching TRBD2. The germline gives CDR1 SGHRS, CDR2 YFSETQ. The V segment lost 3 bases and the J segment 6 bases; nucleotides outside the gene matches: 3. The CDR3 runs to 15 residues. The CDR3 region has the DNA TGCGCCAGCAGCTACGGACTAGCGGGAGTCAATGAGCAGTTCTTC. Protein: CASSYGLAGVNEQFF. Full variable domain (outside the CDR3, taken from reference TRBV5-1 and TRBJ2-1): KAGVTQTPRYLIKTRGQQVTLSCSPISGHRSVSWYQQTPGQGLQFLFEYFSETQRNKGNFPGRFSGRQFSNSRSEMNVSTLELGDSALYLCASSYGLAGVNEQFFGPGTRLTVL.